These T cell receptor beta chains were read from a single sample in a study of post-analysis software for immune sequencing data. TCRdb used MiXCR to reprocess the PCR reads, holding one entry per CDR3 protein. This sample has roughly 730,000 distinct CDR3 sequences; 25% to 30% occur once, and the top ten carry 0.5% to 0.6%. The sequenced sample was blood. These TCRs come from a girl between 10 and 17 years old with multiple sclerosis. CDR3s include the opening cysteine and the closing phenylalanine or tryptophan. A D gene is named only where the DNA matches it firmly. Some rows have no size entry. The others give once, few or many, or a class for an expanded clone.

j_call d_call clone_size v_call cdr3_nt cdr3_aa
TRBJ2-3 TRBD1 - TRBV4-3 TGCGCCAGCAGCGGGGGCAGGGGGCGAGATACGCAGTATTTT CASSGGRGRDTQYF
TRBJ2-7 - few TRBV5-1 TGCGCCAGCAGCTTGGAAACAGGGCGGGCCGAGCAGTACTTC CASSLETGRAEQYF
TRBJ1-3 TRBD1 few TRBV29-1 TGCAGCGTCGACACAGGGGGCTCTGGAAACACCATATATTTT CSVDTGGSGNTIYF
TRBJ1-4 TRBD1 - TRBV9 TGTGCCAGCAGCGTAGTGGCGACAGGGGGTGAAAAACTGTTTTTT CASSVVATGGEKLFF
TRBJ1-1 TRBD1 few TRBV6-6 TGTGCCAGCAGCGACAGGGGAGTGAACACTGAAGCTTTCTTT CASSDRGVNTEAFF
TRBJ2-5 - - TRBV12-5 TGTGCTAGGGGTCCCGGGACCCAAGAGACCCAGTACTTC CARGPGTQETQYF
TRBJ1-6 - - TRBV27 TGTGCCAGCAGTTTATCGGAGGGTTTGTATTCACCCCTCCACTTT CASSLSEGLYSPLHF
TRBJ2-7 - few TRBV9 TGTGCCAGCAGCGTAGCTCCTAGCAGTCACGAGCAGTACTTC CASSVAPSSHEQYF
TRBJ2-3 - - TRBV12-3/TRBV12-4 TGTGCCAGCAGTTTCGTAGGATACACAGATACGCAGTATTTT CASSFVGYTDTQYF
TRBJ1-5 - few TRBV5-5 TGTGCCAGCAGCCCATGGGGTCCGGGGATCAATCAGCCCCAGCATTTT CASSPWGPGINQPQHF
TRBJ2-7 TRBD1 many TRBV29-1 TGCAGCGTTGAAGGGACAGGGGAGCGGACCTACGAGCAGTACTTC CSVEGTGERTYEQYF
TRBJ1-6 TRBD1 - TRBV5-1 TGCGCCAGTAGCCGAGACAGGGCCGGTAATTCACCCCTCCACTTT CASSRDRAGNSPLHF
TRBJ2-4 TRBD2 once TRBV20-1 TGCAGTGCGGGACTAGCGGGGGGGTCGGAAAACATTCAGTACTTC CSAGLAGGSENIQYF
TRBJ2-1 - few TRBV21-1 TGTGCCAGTAGCATACGGACTAGCGGGTCCGAAACCACCCCTTACAATGAGCAGTTCTTC CASSIRTSGSETTPYNEQFF
TRBJ2-5 - once TRBV18 TGTGCCAGCTCACAGCCAAACCACGAGACCCAGTACTTC CASSQPNHETQYF
TRBJ2-1 TRBD1 few TRBV20-1 TGCAGTGCTAGGACAGGGGGATACAATGAGCAGTTCTTC CSARTGGYNEQFF
TRBJ2-1 - - TRBV20-1 TGCAGTGCTAGTACAGAAAGGGCCACCTACAATGAGCAGTTCTTC CSASTERATYNEQFF
TRBJ2-1 - few TRBV12-3/TRBV12-4 TGTGCCAGCAGTTTTATGGGATTTGATGAGCAGTTCTTC CASSFMGFDEQFF
TRBJ2-6 TRBD1 once TRBV6-2/TRBV6-3 TGTGCCAGCAGTTACTCGGACAGGGGGCCCTCTGGGGCCAACGTCCGGACTTTC CASSYSDRGPSGANVRTF
TRBJ2-7 - - TRBV6-5 TGTGCCAGCAGTTATTCATTTCGGGGTGATGAGCAGTACTTC CASSYSFRGDEQYF
TRBJ1-5 TRBD1 - TRBV19 TGTGCCAGTAGTATCCTCGGCCAGGGGGCCAATCAGCCCCAGCATTTT CASSILGQGANQPQHF
TRBJ1-2 - few TRBV5-6 TGTGCCAGCAGCTTGGGGCAAGTCCACTATGGCTACACCTTC CASSLGQVHYGYTF
TRBJ2-1 - - TRBV25-1 TGTGCCAGCAGACGCTCAGCCTACAATGAGCAGTTCTTC CASRRSAYNEQFF
TRBJ2-7 - - TRBV29-1 TGCAGCGTTGTGGGGCAGGGGGGCGTAGACTCCTACGAGCAGTACTTC CSVVGQGGVDSYEQYF
TRBJ2-5 TRBD2 - TRBV6-5 TGTGCCAGCAGGACGGGACTAGCGGGAAGGCGAGAGACCCAGTACTTC CASRTGLAGRRETQYF
TRBJ2-1 - - TRBV29-1 TGCAGCGTTGATGTTGGGGGGAGCTCCTACAATGAGCAGTTCTTC CSVDVGGSSYNEQFF
TRBJ2-7 TRBD2 - TRBV11-2 TGTGCCAGCAGCTTAGACGGCCTAGCGGGAGTGTCCTACGAGCAGTACTTC CASSLDGLAGVSYEQYF
TRBJ2-3 - - TRBV7-8 TGTGCCAGCAGCCCCACGGGCCCTGGCCGATGGGATACGCAGTATTTT CASSPTGPGRWDTQYF
TRBJ1-2 - many TRBV29-1 TGCAGCGTTGTTTCCAGGTTCACCTATGGCTACACCTTC CSVVSRFTYGYTF
TRBJ2-5 TRBD1 few TRBV4-3 TGCGCCAGCAGCCAAGAGACAGGGAGGACCCAGTACTTC CASSQETGRTQYF
TRBJ1-1 - few TRBV15 TGTGCCACCAGCAGAGCCCGGACGTGGGGCACTGAAGCTTTCTTT CATSRARTWGTEAFF
TRBJ2-3 TRBD2 few TRBV6-5 TGTGCCAGCAGGGTGACTAGCGGGAGTACAGATACGCAGTATTTT CASRVTSGSTDTQYF
TRBJ2-1 TRBD2 few TRBV29-1 TGCAGCGTTGTTGCGGGAGTATCCTACAATGAGCAGTTCTTC CSVVAGVSYNEQFF
TRBJ2-3 - - TRBV27 TGTGCCAGCAGCACCCGCACAGATACGCAGTATTTT CASSTRTDTQYF
TRBJ2-1 TRBD1 few TRBV5-1 TGCGCCAGCAGCACCGGGACAGGGATCAATGAGCAGTTCTTC CASSTGTGINEQFF
TRBJ2-2 TRBD2 - TRBV4-1 TGCGCCAGCAGCCAAGAACGGGGGACTAGTAGAACCGGGGAGCTGTTTTTT CASSQERGTSRTGELFF
TRBJ2-7 TRBD1 - TRBV7-9 TGTGCCAGCAGCCTTCGGACAGGGGGCGGCGAGCGGTACTTC CASSLRTGGGERYF
TRBJ1-2 - few TRBV7-2 TGTGCTTCAGCACGGCTACCAGACTATGGCTACACCTTC CASARLPDYGYTF
TRBJ1-1 TRBD1 - TRBV6-4 TGTGCCAGCAGTGACTGCTCGTTGAGGGGGCGCAGGGGGTGCACTGAAGCTTTCTTT CASSDCSLRGRRGCTEAFF
TRBJ1-1 - - TRBV7-8 TGTGCCAGCAGCTTAGTGGCAGTTATAGACACTGAAGCTTTCTTT CASSLVAVIDTEAFF
TRBJ1-4 - - TRBV7-2 TGTGCCAGCAGCACACAGGGAACAACTAATGAAAAACTGTTTTTT CASSTQGTTNEKLFF
TRBJ2-7 - - TRBV7-2 TGTGCCAGCAGCTTTCCGAGGGGGGCTTCCTACGAGCAGTACTTC CASSFPRGASYEQYF
TRBJ2-1 - - TRBV29-1 TGCAGCGTTGAACCAGGAATTGAGCAGTTCTTC CSVEPGIEQFF
TRBJ2-5 TRBD2 - TRBV9 TGTGCCAGCAGCGTAGGTGGGACTACACCCGAGACCCAGTACTTC CASSVGGTTPETQYF
TRBJ2-1 TRBD1 few TRBV5-1 TGCGCCAGCAGCGAGCCCGGGACAGGGGGTATTGACAATGAGCAGTTCTTC CASSEPGTGGIDNEQFF
TRBJ2-1 - - TRBV7-2 TGTGCCAGCAGCCCCGACAGTTCCTACAATGAGCAGTTCTTC CASSPDSSYNEQFF
TRBJ1-6 - few TRBV4-3 TGCGCCAGCAGCCAAGATGTCAGTGGTAATTCACCCCTCCACTTT CASSQDVSGNSPLHF
TRBJ2-5 - many TRBV12-3/TRBV12-4 TGTGCCAGCAGTTTAGGGCAAGCGGAGACCCAGTACTTC CASSLGQAETQYF
TRBJ2-1 - - TRBV14 TGTGCCAGCAGCCGATTCTCCTACAATGAGCAGTTCTTC CASSRFSYNEQFF
TRBJ2-3 - many TRBV20-1 TGCAGTGCTAGTTGGCGGACAGATACGCAGTATTTT CSASWRTDTQYF
TRBJ1-6 - - TRBV28 TGTGCCAGCAGGGCAGTATATAATTCACCCCTCCACTTT CASRAVYNSPLHF
TRBJ2-3 - few TRBV6-1 TGTGCCAGCAGTGACTATCTGGAACCCGGGGGTACGCAGTATTTT CASSDYLEPGGTQYF
TRBJ1-6 - - TRBV7-9 TGTGCCAGCAGCCCCGGACTCGGCCATATACCCCTCCACTTT CASSPGLGHIPLHF